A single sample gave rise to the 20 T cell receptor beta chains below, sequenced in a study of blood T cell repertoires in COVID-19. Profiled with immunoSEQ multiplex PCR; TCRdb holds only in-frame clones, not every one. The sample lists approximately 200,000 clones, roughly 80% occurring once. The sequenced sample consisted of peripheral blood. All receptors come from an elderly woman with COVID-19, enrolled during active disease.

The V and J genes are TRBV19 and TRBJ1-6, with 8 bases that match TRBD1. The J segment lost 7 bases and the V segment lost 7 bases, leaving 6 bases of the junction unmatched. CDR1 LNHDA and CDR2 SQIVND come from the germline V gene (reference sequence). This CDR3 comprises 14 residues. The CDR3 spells CASIAGQANSPLHF. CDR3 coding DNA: TGTGCCAGTATCGCGGGACAGGCGAATTCACCCCTCCACTTT.

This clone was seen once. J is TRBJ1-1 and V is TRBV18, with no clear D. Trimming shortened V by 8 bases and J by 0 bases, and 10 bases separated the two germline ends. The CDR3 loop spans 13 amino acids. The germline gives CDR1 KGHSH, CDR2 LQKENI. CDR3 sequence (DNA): TGTGCCAGCAGAGATTTCATGAACACTGAAGCTTTCTTT. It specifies CASRDFMNTEAFF.

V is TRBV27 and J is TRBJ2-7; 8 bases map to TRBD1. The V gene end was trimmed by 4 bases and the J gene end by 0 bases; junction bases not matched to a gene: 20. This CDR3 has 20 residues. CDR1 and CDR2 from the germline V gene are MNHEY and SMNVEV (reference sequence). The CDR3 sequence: CASSSVRLGTGGGSSYEQYF. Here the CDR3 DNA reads TGTGCCAGCAGTTCCGTCCGTCTGGGTACAGGGGGTGGAAGCTCCTACGAGCAGTACTTC.

The CDR3 reads CASSARTGDNSPLHF. For the CDR3, the DNA is TGTGCCAGCAGCGCGCGGACAGGAGATAATTCACCCCTCCACTTT. The gene calls are TRBV9 and TRBJ1-6; TRBD1 aligns across 7 bases. CDR3 length: 15 amino acids. Trimming cost V 3 bases and J 5 bases; bases outside gene matches: 5. Germline lookup yields CDR1 SGDLS and CDR2 YYNGEE.

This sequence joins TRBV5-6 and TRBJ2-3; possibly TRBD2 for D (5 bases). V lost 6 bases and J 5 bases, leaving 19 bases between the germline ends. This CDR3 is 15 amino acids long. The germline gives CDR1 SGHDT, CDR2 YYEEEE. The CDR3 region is CASTIIAIVRDTQYF. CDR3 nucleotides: TGTGCCAGCACCATTATAGCGATTGTCAGAGATACGCAGTATTTT.

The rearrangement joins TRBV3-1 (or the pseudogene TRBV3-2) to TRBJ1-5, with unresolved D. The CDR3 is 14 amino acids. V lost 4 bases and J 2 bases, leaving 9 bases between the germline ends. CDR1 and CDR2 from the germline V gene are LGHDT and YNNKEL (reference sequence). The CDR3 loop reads CASSRGGGNQPQHF. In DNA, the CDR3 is TGTGCCAGCAGCCGGGGAGGAGGCAATCAGCCCCAGCATTTT.

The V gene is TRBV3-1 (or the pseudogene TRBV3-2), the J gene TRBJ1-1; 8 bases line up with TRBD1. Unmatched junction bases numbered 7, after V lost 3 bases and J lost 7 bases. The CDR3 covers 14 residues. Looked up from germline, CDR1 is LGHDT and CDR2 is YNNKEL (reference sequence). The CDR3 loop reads CASSHPGQAIEAFF. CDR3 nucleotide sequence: TGTGCCAGCAGCCACCCGGGACAGGCAATTGAAGCTTTCTTT.

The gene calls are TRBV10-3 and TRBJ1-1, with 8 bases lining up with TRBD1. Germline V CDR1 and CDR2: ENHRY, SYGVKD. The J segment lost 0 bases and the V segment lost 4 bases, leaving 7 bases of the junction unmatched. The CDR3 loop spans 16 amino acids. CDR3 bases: TGTGCCATCAGTGCCCGGACAGGGAACCTGAACACTGAAGCTTTCTTT. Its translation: CAISARTGNLNTEAFF.

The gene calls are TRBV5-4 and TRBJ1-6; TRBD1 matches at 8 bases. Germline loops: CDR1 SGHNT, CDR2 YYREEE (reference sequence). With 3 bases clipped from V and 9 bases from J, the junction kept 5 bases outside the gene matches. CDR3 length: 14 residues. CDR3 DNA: TGTGCCAGCAGCTACACAGGGGGAACTTCACCCCTCCACTTT. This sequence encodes CASSYTGGTSPLHF.

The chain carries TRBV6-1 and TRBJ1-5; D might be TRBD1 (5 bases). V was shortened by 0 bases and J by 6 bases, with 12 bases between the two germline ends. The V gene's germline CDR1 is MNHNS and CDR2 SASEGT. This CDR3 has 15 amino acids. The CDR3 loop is CASSEAGLLGQPQHF. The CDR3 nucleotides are TGTGCCAGCAGTGAAGCGGGACTTTTGGGTCAGCCCCAGCATTTT.

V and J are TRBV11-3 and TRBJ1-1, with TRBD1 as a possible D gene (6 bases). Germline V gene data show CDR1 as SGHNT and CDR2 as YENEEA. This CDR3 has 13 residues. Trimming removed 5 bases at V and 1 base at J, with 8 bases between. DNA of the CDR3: TGTGCCAGCAGCATCAGGGGGAACACTGAAGCTTTCTTT. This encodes CASSIRGNTEAFF.

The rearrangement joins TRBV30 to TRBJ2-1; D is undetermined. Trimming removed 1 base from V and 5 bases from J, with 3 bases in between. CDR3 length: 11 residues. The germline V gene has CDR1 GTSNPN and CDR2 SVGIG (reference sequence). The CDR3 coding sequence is TGTGCCTGGAGTGGGCACAATGAGCAGTTCTTC. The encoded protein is CAWSGHNEQFF.

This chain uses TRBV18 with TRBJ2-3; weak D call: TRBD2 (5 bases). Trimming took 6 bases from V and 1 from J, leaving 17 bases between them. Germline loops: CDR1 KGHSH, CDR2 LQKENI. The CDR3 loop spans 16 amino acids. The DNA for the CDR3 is TGTGCCAGCTCCCCCAAGCCGGGGTTTGGCACAGATACGCAGTATTTT. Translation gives CASSPKPGFGTDTQYF.

Here the CDR3 reads CASSPGRNYGYTF. The CDR3 DNA reads TGTGCCAGCTCACCAGGGAGGAACTATGGCTACACCTTC. The V and J genes are TRBV18 and TRBJ1-2; D gene uncertain. The V gene's germline CDR1 is KGHSH and CDR2 LQKENI. The ends were cut back, 2 bases at V and 2 bases at J, with 6 bases in the middle. CDR3 length: 13 residues.

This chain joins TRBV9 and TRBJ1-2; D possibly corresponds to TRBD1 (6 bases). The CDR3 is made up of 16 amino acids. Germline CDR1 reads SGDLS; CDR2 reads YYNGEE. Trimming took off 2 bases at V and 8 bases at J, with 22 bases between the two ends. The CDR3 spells CASSVQQGAGVGGYTF. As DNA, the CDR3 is TGTGCCAGCAGCGTGCAACAGGGAGCTGGGGTAGGGGGCTACACCTTC.

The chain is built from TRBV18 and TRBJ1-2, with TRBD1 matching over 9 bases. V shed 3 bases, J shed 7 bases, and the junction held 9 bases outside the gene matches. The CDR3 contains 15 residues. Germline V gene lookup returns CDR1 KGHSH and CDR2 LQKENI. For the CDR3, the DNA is TGTGCCAGCTCACCGTCCCGGGACAGGGTCAGTGGCTACACCTTC. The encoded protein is CASSPSRDRVSGYTF.

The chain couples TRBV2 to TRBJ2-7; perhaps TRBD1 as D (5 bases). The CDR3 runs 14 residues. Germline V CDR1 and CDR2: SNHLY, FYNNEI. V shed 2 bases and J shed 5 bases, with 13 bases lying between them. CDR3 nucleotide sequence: TGTGCCAGCAGTGAACACCAGGGCACCCACGAGCAGTACTTC. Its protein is CASSEHQGTHEQYF. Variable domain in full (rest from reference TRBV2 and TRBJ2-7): EPEVTQTPSHQVTQMGQEVILRCVPISNHLYFYWYRQILGQKVEFLVSFYNNEISEKSEIFDDQFSVERPDGSNFTLKIRSTKLEDSAMYFCASSEHQGTHEQYFGPGTRLTVT.

Here the CDR3 DNA reads TGCAGCGTTGGGGCCCTACAAGGACTCTCTGGGGCCAACGTCCTGACTTTC. Residues: CSVGALQGLSGANVLTF. This chain links TRBV29-1 with TRBJ2-6; D is possibly TRBD2 (5 bases). V was clipped by 4 bases and J by 0 bases, with 16 bases between them. CDR1 is SQVTM and CDR2 is ANQGSEA in the germline V gene. This CDR3 region has 17 residues.

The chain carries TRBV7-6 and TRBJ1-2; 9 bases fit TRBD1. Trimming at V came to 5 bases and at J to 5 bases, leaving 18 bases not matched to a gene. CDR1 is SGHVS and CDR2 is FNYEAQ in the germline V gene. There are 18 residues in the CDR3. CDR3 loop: CASSPGGTGFSDVYGYTF. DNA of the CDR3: TGTGCCAGCAGCCCCGGCGGGACAGGGTTCTCCGATGTGTATGGCTACACCTTC. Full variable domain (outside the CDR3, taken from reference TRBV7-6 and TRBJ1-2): GAGVSQSPRYKVTKRGQDVALRCDPISGHVSLYWYRQALGQGPEFLTYFNYEAQQDKSGLPNDRFSAERPEGSISTLTIQRTEQRDSAMYRCASSPGGTGFSDVYGYTFGSGTRLTVV.

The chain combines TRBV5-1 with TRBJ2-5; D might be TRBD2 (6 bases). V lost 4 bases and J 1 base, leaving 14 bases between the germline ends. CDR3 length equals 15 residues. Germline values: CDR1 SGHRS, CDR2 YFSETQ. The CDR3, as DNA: TGCGCCAGCAGCCCAGCGGCGGGGCGCCAAGAGACCCAGTACTTC. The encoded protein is CASSPAAGRQETQYF.